The 9 T cell receptor beta chains given below trace back to one sample, sequenced in a study of Tregs in tolerant kidney transplant recipients. Libraries were prepared by immunoSEQ multiplex PCR; TCRdb keeps only in-frame clonotypes and omits some of them. The sample has 92,000 or so clones; around nine tenths are singletons. Material for sequencing was CD8+ T cells from blood. Receptor source: a human donor in good health.

This chain links TRBV29-1 with TRBJ1-6; no definite D call. V shed 2 bases and J shed 3 bases, with 5 bases lying between them. Germline V CDR1 and CDR2: SQVTM, ANQGSEA. CDR3 length: 13 amino acids. The CDR3 sequence: CSVELDYNSPLHF. In nucleotides, the CDR3 is TGCAGCGTTGAATTGGACTATAATTCACCCCTCCACTTT.

V usage is TRBV5-6 and J usage is TRBJ2-7; D call uncertain. Trimming took 0 bases from V and 1 from J, leaving 5 bases between them. Germline CDR1 is SGHDT and CDR2 is YYEEEE. The CDR3 consists of 13 residues. The CDR3 sequence: CASSLDRSYEQYF. DNA for the CDR3: TGTGCCAGCAGCTTGGACAGATCCTACGAGCAGTACTTC.

This clone was found a few times. This rearrangement joins TRBV6-1 to TRBJ2-7; TRBD1 matches at 11 bases. V dropped 4 bases and J dropped 5; count of bases not matched to a gene: 7. The CDR3 consists of 15 residues. Germline V lookup: CDR1 MNHNS, CDR2 SASEGT. In DNA form, the CDR3 reads TGTGCCAGCAGTGTAGGGGACAGGGGGTCGGACGAGCAGTACTTC. It is translated as CASSVGDRGSDEQYF.

In its sample, this clone was seen a few times. The genes are TRBV18 and TRBJ1-2; D perhaps matches TRBD1 (5 bases). The CDR3 spans 16 residues. CDR1 is KGHSH and CDR2 is LQKENI in the germline V gene. Trimming took 3 bases from V and 1 from J, leaving 15 bases between them. CDR3 in amino acids: CASSPEPAGINYGYTF. CDR3 DNA: TGTGCCAGCTCACCCGAGCCTGCAGGGATTAACTATGGCTACACCTTC. Full variable domain (outside the CDR3, taken from reference TRBV18 and TRBJ1-2): NAGVMQNPRHLVRRRGQEARLRCSPMKGHSHVYWYRQLPEEGLKFMVYLQKENIIDESGMPKERFSAEFPKEGPSILRIQQVVRGDSAAYFCASSPEPAGINYGYTFGSGTRLTVV.

The chain employs TRBV19 and TRBJ1-1; tentatively, D is TRBD1 (5 bases). Germline V gene lookup returns CDR1 LNHDA and CDR2 SQIVND (reference sequence). V was trimmed by 6 bases and J by 3 bases, leaving 17 bases between them. This CDR3 contains 15 residues. CDR3 sequence (DNA): TGTGCCAGTAGCCGGGTGGGGCCCACACACACTGAAGCTTTCTTT. The encoded protein is CASSRVGPTHTEAFF.

V usage is TRBV2 and J usage is TRBJ1-4; perhaps TRBD1 as D (6 bases). CDR1 SNHLY and CDR2 FYNNEI come from the germline V gene. Trimming pared 7 bases from V and 0 bases from J, leaving 15 bases between. CDR3 length equals 16 residues. Here the CDR3 reads CASKEGGFATNEKLFF. The CDR3 region has the DNA TGTGCCAGCAAAGAGGGGGGGTTTGCAACTAATGAAAAACTGTTTTTT.

This chain connects TRBV9 to TRBJ2-1; no reliable D call. The CDR3 is 10 amino acids. Germline values: CDR1 SGDLS, CDR2 YYNGEE. With 3 bases removed from V and 9 bases from J, the gap between germline ends came to 4 bases. CDR3 sequence: CASSGSEQFF. The CDR3 DNA sequence: TGTGCCAGCAGCGGCAGTGAGCAGTTCTTC.

The table lists this clone with a few counts. V usage is TRBV25-1 and J usage is TRBJ1-6, with a weak D call TRBD1 (5 bases). The ends were cut back, 4 bases at V and 10 bases at J, with 11 bases in the middle. This CDR3 has 13 residues. Germline V gene lookup returns CDR1 MGHDK and CDR2 SYGVNS. The DNA for the CDR3 is TGTGCCAGCAGTGTGGGGACGCCGTCACCCCTCCACTTT. Translation: CASSVGTPSPLHF.

This chain uses TRBV4-2 with TRBJ1-1, with 7 bases fitting TRBD1. Germline loops: CDR1 LGHNA, CDR2 YNFKEQ. J lost 7 bases, V lost 0 bases, and 5 bases had no gene match. This CDR3 has 14 residues. CDR3 loop: CASSQEQGSVEAFF. CDR3 DNA: TGTGCCAGCAGCCAAGAACAGGGGTCGGTTGAAGCTTTCTTT.